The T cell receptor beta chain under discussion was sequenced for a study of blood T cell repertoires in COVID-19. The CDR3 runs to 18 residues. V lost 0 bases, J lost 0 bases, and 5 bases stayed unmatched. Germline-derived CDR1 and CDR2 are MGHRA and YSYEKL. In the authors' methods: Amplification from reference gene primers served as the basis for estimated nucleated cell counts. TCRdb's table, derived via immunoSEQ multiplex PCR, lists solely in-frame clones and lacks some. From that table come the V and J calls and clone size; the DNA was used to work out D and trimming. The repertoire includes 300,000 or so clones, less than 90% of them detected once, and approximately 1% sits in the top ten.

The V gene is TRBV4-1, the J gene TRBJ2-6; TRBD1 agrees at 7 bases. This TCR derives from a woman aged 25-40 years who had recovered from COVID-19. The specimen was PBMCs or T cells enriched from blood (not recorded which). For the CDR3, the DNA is TGCGCCAGCAGCCAAGATAGGGACAGTATCTCTGGGGCCAACGTCCTGACTTTC. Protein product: CASSQDRDSISGANVLTF.